These 31 T cell receptor beta chains were all obtained from the same sample, sequenced in a study of blood T cell repertoires in COVID-19. This table comes from immunoSEQ multiplex PCR, and its TCRdb copy is limited to in-frame clones, with some not included. The table shows around 130,000 clones, with under 90% occurring only once. Sequences were obtained from PBMCs or T cells enriched from blood (not recorded which). These TCRs come from a woman aged 18-35 years who had been exposed to COVID-19.

This clone was recorded only once. CDR3 in amino acids: CASSPPKGTGRMGYTF. The CDR3 DNA sequence: TGTGCCAGCTCACCACCGAAAGGGACAGGCCGGATGGGCTACACCTTC. The chain employs TRBV18 and TRBJ1-2; 8 nucleotides line up with TRBD1. V trimming: 0 bases; J trimming: 8 bases; junction bases outside the gene matches: 11. CDR1 is KGHSH, CDR2 LQKENI, per germline. The CDR3 runs 16 residues.

Details on this clone: A junction end diverges from the germline sequence, so it may reflect a read error. This chain connects TRBV19 to TRBJ2-1; 10 nucleotides agree with TRBD2. The CDR3 contains 15 residues. CDR1 is LNHDA, CDR2 SQIVND, per germline (reference sequence). CDR3 region: CASSISGRAYDEQFF. CDR3 DNA: TGTGCCAGTAGTATAAGCGGGAGGGCCTACGATGAGCAGTTCTTC.

This clone was seen more than once but under ten times. The chain is built from TRBV4-2 and TRBJ2-7, with 10 bases that match TRBD1. Trimming took 6 bases from V and 7 from J; bases not matched to a gene: 9. The length of the CDR3 is 14 residues. CDR1 is LGHNA, CDR2 YNFKEQ, per germline. The CDR3 bases are TGTGCCAGCAGAGGGACAGGGGAAATTCGGGAGCAGTACTTC. It translates to CASRGTGEIREQYF.

This sequence joins TRBV27 and TRBJ2-6; D unresolved. The CDR3 length is 16 residues. V lost 4 bases and J lost 0, with 10 bases in between. Germline assignment: CDR1 MNHEY and CDR2 SMNVEV (reference sequence). CDR3 amino acids: CASSSYSRSGANVLTF. The DNA for the CDR3 is TGTGCCAGCAGTTCTTACTCCCGCTCTGGGGCCAACGTCCTGACTTTC.

The chain combines TRBV9 with TRBJ2-3; D is possibly TRBD1 (6 bases). The CDR3 length is 15 residues. Germline CDR1 reads SGDLS; CDR2 reads YYNGEE. Trimming took off 4 bases at V and 2 bases at J, with 14 bases between the two ends. The CDR3 reads CASSRFGGSTDTQYF. The CDR3 DNA follows: TGTGCCAGCAGCCGATTTGGGGGCTCCACAGATACGCAGTATTTT.

The chain has TRBV5-1 and TRBJ2-3, with TRBD2 identical over 8 bases. This CDR3 has 15 residues. Germline assignment: CDR1 SGHRS and CDR2 YFSETQ. The trim removed 4 bases at V and 4 bases at J, leaving 8 bases unmatched. CDR3 sequence reads: CASSIYGTSSDTQYF. CDR3 bases: TGCGCCAGCAGCATATACGGGACTAGTTCAGATACGCAGTATTTT. Variable domain in full (rest from reference TRBV5-1 and TRBJ2-3): KAGVTQTPRYLIKTRGQQVTLSCSPISGHRSVSWYQQTPGQGLQFLFEYFSETQRNKGNFPGRFSGRQFSNSRSEMNVSTLELGDSALYLCASSIYGTSSDTQYFGPGTRLTVL.

This chain uses TRBV4-3 with TRBJ1-1; perhaps TRBD1 as D (5 bases). CDR3 length equals 17 residues. V gave up 4 bases and J gave up 1 base, with 19 bases separating them. CDR1 and CDR2 from the germline V gene are LGHNA and YSLEER. CDR3 DNA sequence: TGCGCCAGCAGCCCAGGCGTATGGGGCGCATCGAACACTGAAGCTTTCTTT. This codes for CASSPGVWGASNTEAFF.

This clone was seen a few times. The chain couples TRBV5-6 to TRBJ2-7; 9 bases fit TRBD1. The CDR3 consists of 13 residues. V shed 4 bases, J shed 3 bases, and the junction held 2 bases outside the gene matches. Germline assignment: CDR1 SGHDT and CDR2 YYEEEE. This CDR3 reads CASSRDRVYEQYF. The CDR3 DNA follows: TGTGCCAGCAGCCGGGACAGGGTCTACGAGCAGTACTTC.

This sequence joins TRBV28 and TRBJ2-2; 8 bases agree with TRBD1. Germline CDR1 reads MDHEN; CDR2 reads SYDVKM. This CDR3 comprises 14 residues. Losses at the gene ends were 6 bases for V and 7 bases for J; bases not matched to a gene: 7. CDR3 DNA sequence: TGTGCCAGCAGACTCAGGGGGCGCTTCGGGGAGCTGTTTTTT. It encodes CASRLRGRFGELFF.

The J gene is TRBJ1-1, the V gene TRBV7-6, with D possibly TRBD1 on 6 matching bases. The CDR3 length is 15 residues. V lost 5 bases, J lost 2 bases, and 15 bases lay in between. CDR1 SGHVS and CDR2 FNYEAQ come from the germline V gene. The CDR3 region has the DNA TGTGCCAGCAGCGCCAGGGGCCAGACTAACACTGAAGCTTTCTTT. This encodes CASSARGQTNTEAFF.

The V gene is TRBV18, the J gene TRBJ2-1; 11 bases are shared with TRBD2. The germline V gene encodes CDR1 KGHSH and CDR2 LQKENI. This CDR3 has 21 residues. V was pared by 4 bases and J by 4 bases, with 21 bases of the junction left unmatched. The CDR3 nucleotides are TGTGCCAGCTCACGGGACTCCCCCGGACTAGCGGGCGCCGCGGGGTACAATGAGCAGTTCTTC. This gives the protein CASSRDSPGLAGAAGYNEQFF. Supplemented by reference TRBV18 and TRBJ2-1, the full variable domain reads NAGVMQNPRHLVRRRGQEARLRCSPMKGHSHVYWYRQLPEEGLKFMVYLQKENIIDESGMPKERFSAEFPKEGPSILRIQQVVRGDSAAYFCASSRDSPGLAGAAGYNEQFFGPGTRLTVL.

This clone was observed a handful of times. J is TRBJ1-1 and V is TRBV7-2; perhaps TRBD1 as D (6 bases). The CDR3 has 14 residues. V was trimmed by 4 bases and J by 1 base, leaving 10 bases between them. Germline V gene sequence: CDR1 SGHTA, CDR2 FQGNSA. CDR3 nucleotides: TGTGCCAGCAGCTCCCCGACAGGGAACACTGAAGCTTTCTTT. It is translated as CASSSPTGNTEAFF. The full variable domain, with the rest looked up from reference TRBV7-2 and TRBJ1-1, is GAGVSQSPSNKVTEKGKDVELRCDPISGHTALYWYRQSLGQGLEFLIYFQGNSAPDKSGLPSDRFSAERTGGSVSTLTIQRTQQEDSAVYLCASSSPTGNTEAFFGQGTRLTVV.

About this clone: Distinct nucleotide sequences in the sample also encode this CDR3. The chain has TRBV19 and TRBJ1-2; no definite D call. The germline gives CDR1 LNHDA, CDR2 SQIVND (reference sequence). CDR3 size: 14 residues. V gave up 3 bases and J gave up 0 bases, with 8 bases separating them. The chain's CDR3 is CASSIGRSNYGYTF. CDR3 in DNA: TGTGCCAGTAGTATCGGGAGATCTAACTATGGCTACACCTTC.

J is TRBJ1-2 and V is TRBV27; 7 positions match TRBD1. The CDR3 loop spans 14 amino acids. Germline V gene lookup returns CDR1 MNHEY and CDR2 SMNVEV (reference sequence). The V gene end was trimmed by 7 bases and the J gene end by 4 bases; junction bases not matched to a gene: 9. The CDR3 sequence is CASKHRGLSYGYTF. The CDR3 DNA sequence: TGTGCCAGCAAACACAGGGGATTGAGCTATGGCTACACCTTC.

For this clone: Within the sample, other DNA sequences also encode this same CDR3. The chain joins TRBV28 to TRBJ1-5; 9 nucleotides match TRBD1. V gave up 6 bases and J gave up 6 bases; unmatched junction bases: 0. The CDR3 covers 12 residues. Germline CDR1 is MDHEN and CDR2 is SYDVKM. The CDR3 DNA reads TGTGCCAGCAGGACAGGGGGTCAGCCCCAGCATTTT. Protein product: CASRTGGQPQHF.

The chain has TRBV19 and TRBJ1-4; 8 bases agree with TRBD1. V lost 5 bases and J lost 7; bases outside the gene matches: 0. CDR1 and CDR2 (germline): LNHDA, SQIVND (reference sequence). This CDR3 is built from 12 residues. The CDR3 reads CASSGQGEKLFF. Here the CDR3 DNA reads TGTGCCAGTAGTGGACAGGGTGAAAAACTGTTTTTT. Full variable domain (remainder filled in from reference TRBV19 and TRBJ1-4): DGGITQSPKYLFRKEGQNVTLSCEQNLNHDAMYWYRQDPGQGLRLIYYSQIVNDFQKGDIAEGYSVSREKKESFPLTVTSAQKNPTAFYLCASSGQGEKLFFGSGTQLSVL.

This clone was picked up one time. This sequence joins TRBV29-1 and TRBJ1-1; no reliable D call. This CDR3 is built from 13 residues. Germline V gene lookup returns CDR1 SQVTM and CDR2 ANQGSEA. V dropped 5 bases and J dropped 7 bases, with 17 bases sitting between them. The CDR3 bases are TGCAGCGTTCTTTTACCGCTTAAGAGTGAAGCTTTCTTT. It translates to CSVLLPLKSEAFF. Combining the CDR3 with reference TRBV29-1 and TRBJ1-1 gives the whole variable domain SAVISQKPSRDICQRGTSLTIQCQVDSQVTMMFWYRQQPGQSLTLIATANQGSEATYESGFVIDKFPISRPNLTFSTLTVSNMSPEDSSIYLCSVLLPLKSEAFFGQGTRLTVV.

The chain joins TRBV19 to TRBJ1-2; tentative D call: TRBD1 (5 bases). From germline, CDR1 is LNHDA and CDR2 SQIVND (reference sequence). The CDR3 loop spans 14 amino acids. Trimming removed 7 bases at V and 3 bases at J, with 15 bases between. The DNA of the CDR3 is TGTGCCAGTACGCGGGGGGATTTCTACTATGGCTACACCTTC. It translates to CASTRGDFYYGYTF.

This clone has just a few counts. The V and J genes are TRBV3-1 (or the pseudogene TRBV3-2) and TRBJ1-3, with D possibly matching TRBD1 (5 bases). Germline CDR1 reads LGHDT; CDR2 reads YNNKEL (reference sequence). The CDR3 sequence is 14 residues long. Trimming took off 3 bases at V and 2 bases at J, with 8 bases between the two ends. The DNA of the CDR3 is TGTGCCAGCAGCCACAGGGTAGCTGGAAACACCATATATTTT. This gives the protein CASSHRVAGNTIYF.

The chain uses TRBV28 and TRBJ1-6; 11 bases are shared with TRBD1. The germline V gene has CDR1 MDHEN and CDR2 SYDVKM. Unmatched junction bases numbered 8, after V lost 6 bases and J lost 7 bases. This CDR3 is built from 16 residues. CDR3 in amino acids: CASSPDRGRSNSPLHF. CDR3 nucleotide sequence: TGTGCCAGCAGCCCGGACAGGGGGCGATCCAATTCACCCCTCCACTTT. Combining the CDR3 with reference TRBV28 and TRBJ1-6 gives the whole variable domain DVKVTQSSRYLVKRTGEKVFLECVQDMDHENMFWYRQDPGLGLRLIYFSYDVKMKEKGDIPEGYSVSREKKERFSLILESASTNQTSMYLCASSPDRGRSNSPLHFGNGTRLTVT.

The chain is built from TRBV11-2 and TRBJ1-2; possibly TRBD1 for D (6 bases). This CDR3 contains 17 residues. Germline CDR1 reads SGHAT; CDR2 reads FQNNGV. Trimming removed 4 bases at V and 0 bases at J, with 18 bases between. The CDR3 DNA reads as TGTGCCAGCAGCTCTAATCGGGGAACAGGGTCTAACTATGGCTACACCTTC. It codes for CASSSNRGTGSNYGYTF.

This chain joins TRBV10-3 and TRBJ2-7; 9 nucleotides line up with TRBD1. CDR1 is ENHRY and CDR2 is SYGVKD in the germline V gene. The CDR3 length is 12 residues. The trim removed 8 bases at V and 5 bases at J, leaving 4 bases unmatched. In DNA, the CDR3 is TGTGCCATCGGACAGGGGTCCAACGAGCAGTACTTC. It specifies CAIGQGSNEQYF.

This chain joins TRBV19 and TRBJ1-1, with a tentative D call TRBD1 (5 bases). Germline-derived CDR1 and CDR2 are LNHDA and SQIVND (reference sequence). The CDR3 runs 18 residues. Trimming removed 3 bases from V and 0 bases from J, with 20 bases in between. CDR3 amino acids: CASSIFYGGGYLNTEAFF. CDR3 DNA sequence: TGTGCCAGTAGTATCTTTTATGGGGGGGGATACTTGAACACTGAAGCTTTCTTT.

This clone has a handful of counts. V usage is TRBV12-5 and J usage is TRBJ2-1, with a weak D call TRBD1 (6 bases). Deletions cut 4 bases from V and 7 bases from J, with 11 bases between. Germline V gene sequence: CDR1 LGHNT, CDR2 FRNRAP. The CDR3 sequence is 13 residues long. The CDR3 loop is CASGWTDSNEQFF. In DNA form, the CDR3 reads TGTGCTAGTGGTTGGACAGATAGTAATGAGCAGTTCTTC.

This chain connects TRBV6-5 to TRBJ1-1, with D maybe TRBD1 (6 bases). Per germline, CDR1 MNHEY and CDR2 SVGAGI. V lost 6 bases, J lost 1 base, and 15 bases lay in between. CDR3 size: 15 residues. The CDR3 region is CASRNTGHTNTEAFF. In DNA form, the CDR3 reads TGTGCCAGCAGGAACACGGGACATACGAACACTGAAGCTTTCTTT.

The V gene is TRBV2, the J gene TRBJ2-2; 9 bases map to TRBD2. The CDR3 covers 14 residues. Germline CDR1 is SNHLY and CDR2 is FYNNEI. Trimming took 10 bases from V and 1 from J; bases not matched to a gene: 4. CDR3 bases: TGTGCCACCAGACTAGCGGTGAACACCGGGGAGCTGTTTTTT. Protein product: CATRLAVNTGELFF.

Only a few counts were recorded for this clone. The chain couples TRBV7-7 to TRBJ2-5; 14 positions agree with TRBD2. The V gene end was trimmed by 5 bases and the J gene end by 4 bases; junction bases not matched to a gene: 6. This CDR3 comprises 16 residues. Germline CDR1 is SSHAT and CDR2 is FNYEAQ (reference sequence). CDR3 sequence: CASSPQGLAGAETQYF. CDR3 bases: TGTGCCAGCAGCCCCCAGGGACTAGCGGGAGCAGAGACCCAGTACTTC.

The chain has TRBV6-5 and TRBJ2-7; 8 bases map to TRBD1. The CDR3 sequence is 14 residues long. Germline lookup yields CDR1 MNHEY and CDR2 SVGAGI. The ends lost 4 bases at V and 4 bases at J; junction bases unmatched: 6. Here the CDR3 DNA reads TGTGCCAGCAGTTGGACAGGGTTGGGGTACGAGCAGTACTTC. Translation: CASSWTGLGYEQYF.

This chain uses TRBV7-2 with TRBJ1-4, with D possibly matching TRBD1 (5 bases). Germline V gene lookup returns CDR1 SGHTA and CDR2 FQGNSA. Trimming cost V 5 bases and J 8 bases, with 12 bases left between them. CDR3 length: 13 amino acids. The CDR3 DNA follows: TGTGCCAGCAGCCATTGGGGCTCAGAAAAACTGTTTTTT. It yields the protein CASSHWGSEKLFF.

The rearrangement uses TRBV28 and TRBJ1-4, with D perhaps matching TRBD1 (6 bases). Trimming pared 6 bases from V and 7 bases from J, leaving 9 bases between. Germline values: CDR1 MDHEN, CDR2 SYDVKM. There are 12 residues in the CDR3. The CDR3 region has the DNA TGTGCCAGCAGACAGGGCGGTGAAAAACTGTTTTTT. Translation: CASRQGGEKLFF. Looking up the rest from reference TRBV28 and TRBJ1-4 gives the full variable domain: DVKVTQSSRYLVKRTGEKVFLECVQDMDHENMFWYRQDPGLGLRLIYFSYDVKMKEKGDIPEGYSVSREKKERFSLILESASTNQTSMYLCASRQGGEKLFFGSGTQLSVL.

The chain joins TRBV10-3 to TRBJ2-1, with D possibly being TRBD2 (5 bases). With 4 bases removed from V and 3 bases from J, the gap between germline ends came to 10 bases. Germline-derived CDR1 and CDR2 are ENHRY and SYGVKD. The CDR3 sequence is 14 residues long. The CDR3 reads CAISAAGNYNEQFF. The CDR3 nucleotides are TGTGCCATCAGTGCCGCCGGGAACTACAATGAGCAGTTCTTC.